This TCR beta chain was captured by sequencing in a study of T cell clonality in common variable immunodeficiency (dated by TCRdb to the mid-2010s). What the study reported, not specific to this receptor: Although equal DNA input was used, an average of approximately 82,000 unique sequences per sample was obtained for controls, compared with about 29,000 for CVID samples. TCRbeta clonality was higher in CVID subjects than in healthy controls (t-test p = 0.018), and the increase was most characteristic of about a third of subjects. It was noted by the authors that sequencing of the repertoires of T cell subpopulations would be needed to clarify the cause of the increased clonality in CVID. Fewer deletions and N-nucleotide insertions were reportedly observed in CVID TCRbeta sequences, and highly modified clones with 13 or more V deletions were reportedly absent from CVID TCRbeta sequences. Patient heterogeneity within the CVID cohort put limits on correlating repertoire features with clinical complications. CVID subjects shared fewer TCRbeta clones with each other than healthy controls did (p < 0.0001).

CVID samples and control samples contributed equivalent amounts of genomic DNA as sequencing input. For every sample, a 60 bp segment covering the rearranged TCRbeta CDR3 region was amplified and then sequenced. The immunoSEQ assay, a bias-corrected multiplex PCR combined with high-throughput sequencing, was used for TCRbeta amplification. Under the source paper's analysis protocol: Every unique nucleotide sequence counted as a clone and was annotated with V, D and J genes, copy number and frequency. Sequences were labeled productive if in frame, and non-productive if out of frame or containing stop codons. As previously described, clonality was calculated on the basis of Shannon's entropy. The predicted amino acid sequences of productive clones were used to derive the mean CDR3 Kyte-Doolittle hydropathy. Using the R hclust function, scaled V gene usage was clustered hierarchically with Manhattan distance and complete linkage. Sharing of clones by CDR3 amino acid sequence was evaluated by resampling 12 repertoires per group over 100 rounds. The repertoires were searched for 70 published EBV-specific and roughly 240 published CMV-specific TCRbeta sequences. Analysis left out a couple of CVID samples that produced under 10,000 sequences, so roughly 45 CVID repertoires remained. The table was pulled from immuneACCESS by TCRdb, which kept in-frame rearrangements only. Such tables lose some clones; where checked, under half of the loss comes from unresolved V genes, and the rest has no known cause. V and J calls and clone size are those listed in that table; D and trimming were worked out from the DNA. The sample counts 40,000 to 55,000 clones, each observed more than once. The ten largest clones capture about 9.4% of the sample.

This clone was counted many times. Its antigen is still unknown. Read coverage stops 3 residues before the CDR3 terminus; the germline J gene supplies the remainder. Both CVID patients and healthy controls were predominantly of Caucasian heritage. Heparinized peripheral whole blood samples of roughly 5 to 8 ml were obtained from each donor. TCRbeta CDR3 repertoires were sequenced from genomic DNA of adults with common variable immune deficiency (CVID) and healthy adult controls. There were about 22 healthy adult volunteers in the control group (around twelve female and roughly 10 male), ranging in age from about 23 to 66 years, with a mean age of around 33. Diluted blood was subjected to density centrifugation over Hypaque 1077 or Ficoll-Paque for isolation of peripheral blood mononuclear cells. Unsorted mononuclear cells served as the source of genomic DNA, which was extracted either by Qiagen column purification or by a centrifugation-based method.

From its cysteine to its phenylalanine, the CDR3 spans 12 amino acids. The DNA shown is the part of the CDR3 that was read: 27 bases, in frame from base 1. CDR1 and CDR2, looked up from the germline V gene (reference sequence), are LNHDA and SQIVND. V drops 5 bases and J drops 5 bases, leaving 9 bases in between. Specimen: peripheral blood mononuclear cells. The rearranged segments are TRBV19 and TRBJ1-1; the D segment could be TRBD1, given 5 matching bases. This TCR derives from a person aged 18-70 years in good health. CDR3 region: CASSQGVTEAFF. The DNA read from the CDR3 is TGTGCCAGTAGTCAGGGAGTTACTGAA.